Listed below are T cell receptor beta chains from one sample, sequenced in a study of read filtering for tumor transcriptome and immune sequencing. TCRdb re-analysed the reads in MiXCR, keeping a single row per CDR3 protein. This table holds 40,000 to 50,000 distinct CDR3 sequences, 13% found once. The sequencing sample was made of a population of CD138-negative cells sorted from bone marrow. Every receptor here comes from a donor at least 40 years old with multiple myeloma. The CDR3 runs from the conserved cysteine through the conserved F or W. Each record gives: V gene, J gene, CDR3 length, D gene, clone size, CDR3 DNA, CDR3 protein. A D gene is named only where the DNA matches it firmly. Expanded clones get a size class; other rows say once, few or many, or leave the size out.

v_call: TRBV20-1; j_call: TRBJ2-7; cdr3_length: 12; d_call: -; clone_size: many; cdr3_nt: TGCAGTGCTGGTTTGAGACGGGGGGAGCAGTACTTC; cdr3_aa: CSAGLRRGEQYF
v_call: TRBV11-2; j_call: TRBJ1-1; cdr3_length: 13; d_call: TRBD1; clone_size: -; cdr3_nt: TGTGCCAGCGGGGGACAGCCGGACACTGAAGCTTTCTTT; cdr3_aa: CASGGQPDTEAFF
v_call: TRBV24-1; j_call: TRBJ2-1; cdr3_length: 19; d_call: TRBD2; clone_size: many; cdr3_nt: TGTGCCAACCGGATTCGGACAGGATTAGCGGGAGGGTCCTACAATGAGCAGTTCTTC; cdr3_aa: CANRIRTGLAGGSYNEQFF
v_call: TRBV29-1; j_call: TRBJ2-1; cdr3_length: 18; d_call: TRBD2; clone_size: -; cdr3_nt: TGCAGCGTAACCGGGACTAGCGGGAGTATTAGCTCCTACAATGAGCAGTTCTTC; cdr3_aa: CSVTGTSGSISSYNEQFF
v_call: TRBV20-1; j_call: TRBJ1-1; cdr3_length: 14; d_call: -; clone_size: many; cdr3_nt: TGCAGTGCTAGAAGGGGGGGGTCGAACACTGAAGCTTTCTTT; cdr3_aa: CSARRGGSNTEAFF
v_call: TRBV11-2; j_call: TRBJ2-1; cdr3_length: 16; d_call: TRBD1; clone_size: medium-sized; cdr3_nt: TGTGCCAGCAGCCGCCAGGTTAGGGGGCCCTACAATGAGCAGTTCTTC; cdr3_aa: CASSRQVRGPYNEQFF
v_call: TRBV30; j_call: TRBJ2-7; cdr3_length: 15; d_call: TRBD2; clone_size: many; cdr3_nt: TGTGCCTGGAGTGTACGACTAGCGGGTACCTACGAGCAGTACTTC; cdr3_aa: CAWSVRLAGTYEQYF
v_call: TRBV28; j_call: TRBJ2-5; cdr3_length: 18; d_call: TRBD1; clone_size: few; cdr3_nt: TGTGCCAGCAGTTTTGGAGACAGGGCGCCAATCTTCCAAGAGACCCAGTACTTC; cdr3_aa: CASSFGDRAPIFQETQYF
v_call: TRBV7-9; j_call: TRBJ2-6; cdr3_length: 16; d_call: -; clone_size: many; cdr3_nt: TGTGCCAGCAGCTTAAGACGCGGCTCTGGGGCCAACGTCCTGACTTTC; cdr3_aa: CASSLRRGSGANVLTF
v_call: TRBV7-9; j_call: TRBJ2-7; cdr3_length: 15; d_call: TRBD1; clone_size: few; cdr3_nt: TGTGCCAGCAGCTTAGGGACAGGGGAGGTCTACGAGCAGTACTTC; cdr3_aa: CASSLGTGEVYEQYF
v_call: TRBV19; j_call: TRBJ2-7; cdr3_length: 12; d_call: -; clone_size: many; cdr3_nt: TGTGCCAGTAGTGTCAACAGGGTTGAGCAGTACTTC; cdr3_aa: CASSVNRVEQYF
v_call: TRBV12-3/TRBV12-4; j_call: TRBJ1-2; cdr3_length: 15; d_call: TRBD1; clone_size: many; cdr3_nt: TGTGCCAGTAGGGACAGGGGGCGAGTATCTGGAGGCTACACCTTC; cdr3_aa: CASRDRGRVSGGYTF
v_call: TRBV2; j_call: TRBJ1-1; cdr3_length: 12; d_call: -; clone_size: few; cdr3_nt: TGTGCCAGCCGCTCCGGGGACACTGAAGCTTTCTTT; cdr3_aa: CASRSGDTEAFF
v_call: TRBV20-1; j_call: TRBJ2-7; cdr3_length: 15; d_call: TRBD2; clone_size: few; cdr3_nt: TGCAGTGCTGCGATCCCGGGACTAGTGTACAACGAGCAGTACTTC; cdr3_aa: CSAAIPGLVYNEQYF
v_call: TRBV6-2/TRBV6-3; j_call: TRBJ2-3; cdr3_length: 14; d_call: -; clone_size: many; cdr3_nt: TGTGCCAGCAGAACCCACTACCCCACAGATACGCAGTATTTT; cdr3_aa: CASRTHYPTDTQYF
v_call: TRBV5-1; j_call: TRBJ2-1; cdr3_length: 15; d_call: -; clone_size: many; cdr3_nt: TGCGCCAGCAGCTTGGAAGGGGCCCGTTCATATGAGCAGTTCTTC; cdr3_aa: CASSLEGARSYEQFF
v_call: TRBV7-8; j_call: TRBJ2-7; cdr3_length: 15; d_call: TRBD2; clone_size: few; cdr3_nt: TGTGCCAGCAGCTTAGGGGGCGGGAGGGCGGACGAGCAGTACTTC; cdr3_aa: CASSLGGGRADEQYF
v_call: TRBV20-1; j_call: TRBJ2-1; cdr3_length: 14; d_call: TRBD2; clone_size: many; cdr3_nt: TGCAGTGCTAGGGAGACTAGCGGTAACAATGAGCAGTTCTTC; cdr3_aa: CSARETSGNNEQFF
v_call: TRBV20-1; j_call: TRBJ2-2; cdr3_length: 15; d_call: TRBD2; clone_size: many; cdr3_nt: TGCAGTGCTATCGGACTAGCGGGAGCCACCGGGGAGCTGTTTTTT; cdr3_aa: CSAIGLAGATGELFF
v_call: TRBV6-5; j_call: TRBJ2-5; cdr3_length: 12; d_call: -; clone_size: many; cdr3_nt: TGTGCCAGCAGTTACTCGGGAGAGACCCAGTACTTC; cdr3_aa: CASSYSGETQYF
v_call: TRBV5-1; j_call: TRBJ2-5; cdr3_length: 14; d_call: -; clone_size: many; cdr3_nt: TGCGCCAGCAGCCCGGATTCGGCTCGGGAGACCCAGTACTTC; cdr3_aa: CASSPDSARETQYF
v_call: TRBV7-9; j_call: TRBJ2-7; cdr3_length: 17; d_call: TRBD1; clone_size: many; cdr3_nt: TGTGCCAGCAGCCCCTCCGCCGGGACAGGGGGCCGCTACGAGCAGTACTTC; cdr3_aa: CASSPSAGTGGRYEQYF
v_call: TRBV6-2/TRBV6-3; j_call: TRBJ2-7; cdr3_length: 15; d_call: -; clone_size: few; cdr3_nt: TGTACCAGCAGACCCGGGCGGGCCCTCTCCTACGGGCAGTACTTC; cdr3_aa: CTSRPGRALSYGQYF
v_call: TRBV5-1; j_call: TRBJ2-7; cdr3_length: 14; d_call: TRBD1; clone_size: many; cdr3_nt: TGCGCCAGCAGCACGCTCGACAGGGGGGACGAGCAGTACTTC; cdr3_aa: CASSTLDRGDEQYF
v_call: TRBV9; j_call: TRBJ2-2; cdr3_length: 12; d_call: -; clone_size: many; cdr3_nt: TGTGCCAGCAGCACTAACGCCGGGGAGCTGTTTTTT; cdr3_aa: CASSTNAGELFF
v_call: TRBV6-5; j_call: TRBJ2-7; cdr3_length: 11; d_call: -; clone_size: -; cdr3_nt: TGTGCCAGCAACCCGTCCTACGAGCAGTACTTC; cdr3_aa: CASNPSYEQYF
v_call: TRBV6-5; j_call: TRBJ2-1; cdr3_length: 16; d_call: -; clone_size: many; cdr3_nt: TGTGCCAGCAGTGCTGCTTCGGCGGAGACTTCCAATGAGCAGTTCTTC; cdr3_aa: CASSAASAETSNEQFF
v_call: TRBV19; j_call: TRBJ1-5; cdr3_length: 17; d_call: TRBD1; clone_size: many; cdr3_nt: TGTGCCAGTAGTCTATTCTCAGGGGGCCCTAGCAATCAGCCCCAGCATTTT; cdr3_aa: CASSLFSGGPSNQPQHF
v_call: TRBV9; j_call: TRBJ2-1; cdr3_length: 14; d_call: -; clone_size: many; cdr3_nt: TGTGCCAGCAGCGTAAGGCCAGGAGAAAATGAGCAGTTCTTC; cdr3_aa: CASSVRPGENEQFF
v_call: TRBV7-2; j_call: TRBJ1-4; cdr3_length: 15; d_call: -; clone_size: many; cdr3_nt: TGTGCCAGCAGCTTAGGTGACAGGAGGAATGAAAAACTGTTTTTT; cdr3_aa: CASSLGDRRNEKLFF
v_call: TRBV11-3; j_call: TRBJ1-2; cdr3_length: 14; d_call: -; clone_size: -; cdr3_nt: TGTGCCAGCAGCTCCTCAAGTGCATCTTATGGCTACACCTTC; cdr3_aa: CASSSSSASYGYTF
v_call: TRBV20-1; j_call: TRBJ2-1; cdr3_length: 12; d_call: -; clone_size: many; cdr3_nt: TGCAGTGCTAGAGTATGGGATAATGAGCAGTTCTTC; cdr3_aa: CSARVWDNEQFF
v_call: TRBV28; j_call: TRBJ2-1; cdr3_length: 14; d_call: TRBD1; clone_size: many; cdr3_nt: TGTGCCAGCTCCGGGGGCTGGACAGGGGTGGTGCAGTTCTTC; cdr3_aa: CASSGGWTGVVQFF
v_call: TRBV7-2; j_call: TRBJ2-5; cdr3_length: 16; d_call: TRBD2; clone_size: many; cdr3_nt: TGTGCCAGCAGCCCCCGGACTAGCGGGAGTGGAGAGACCCAGTACTTC; cdr3_aa: CASSPRTSGSGETQYF
v_call: TRBV12-3/TRBV12-4; j_call: TRBJ2-3; cdr3_length: 12; d_call: -; clone_size: -; cdr3_nt: TGTGCCAGCAGTTCTGACGGAGGGGCGCAGTATTTC; cdr3_aa: CASSSDGGAQYF
v_call: TRBV20-1; j_call: TRBJ1-1; cdr3_length: 12; d_call: -; clone_size: many; cdr3_nt: TGCAGTGCTAGAGATATCCCCAGGGAAGCTTTCTTT; cdr3_aa: CSARDIPREAFF
v_call: TRBV29-1; j_call: TRBJ2-7; cdr3_length: 14; d_call: -; clone_size: -; cdr3_nt: TGCAGCGTAGAAACCTGCTACGGGGCCTACGAGCAGTACTTC; cdr3_aa: CSVETCYGAYEQYF
v_call: TRBV29-1; j_call: TRBJ2-2; cdr3_length: 14; d_call: TRBD2; clone_size: few; cdr3_nt: TGCAGCGTTGTCTGGACTAGCGACACCGGGGAGCTGTTTTTT; cdr3_aa: CSVVWTSDTGELFF
v_call: TRBV27; j_call: TRBJ2-2; cdr3_length: 16; d_call: TRBD2; clone_size: many; cdr3_nt: TGTGCCAGCAGTTTATCGAGAGCGGGAGATGCCGGGGAGCTGTTTTTT; cdr3_aa: CASSLSRAGDAGELFF
v_call: TRBV7-2; j_call: TRBJ2-7; cdr3_length: 17; d_call: TRBD2; clone_size: many; cdr3_nt: TGTGCCAGCAGCTTAGGTTCGGAGTGGCAGCGGGGCTACGAGCAGTACTTC; cdr3_aa: CASSLGSEWQRGYEQYF
v_call: TRBV29-1; j_call: TRBJ2-7; cdr3_length: 16; d_call: TRBD2; clone_size: -; cdr3_nt: TGCGGCGTTGAAGTTTCCGGACTAGCGGAGGCCTACGAGCGGTACTTC; cdr3_aa: CGVEVSGLAEAYERYF
v_call: TRBV6-2/TRBV6-3; j_call: TRBJ2-5; cdr3_length: 15; d_call: -; clone_size: -; cdr3_nt: TGTGCCAGCATCCCAGGGGGCGCGGGGGAAGAGACCCAGTACTTC; cdr3_aa: CASIPGGAGEETQYF
v_call: TRBV9; j_call: TRBJ2-7; cdr3_length: 19; d_call: TRBD2; clone_size: -; cdr3_nt: TGTGCCAGCAGCTTCCGGTCGGTTAGCGGGAGGCTCAGCCCCTACGAGCAGTACTTC; cdr3_aa: CASSFRSVSGRLSPYEQYF
v_call: TRBV5-1; j_call: TRBJ1-1; cdr3_length: 16; d_call: TRBD1; clone_size: many; cdr3_nt: TGCGCCAGCCGTCCTGGGGTTACGACAGGGGGCACTGAAGCTTTCTTT; cdr3_aa: CASRPGVTTGGTEAFF
v_call: TRBV29-1; j_call: TRBJ2-5; cdr3_length: 14; d_call: TRBD1; clone_size: many; cdr3_nt: TGCAGCGTTTCTCGGCCCTCAGGGGGAGAGACCCAGTACTTC; cdr3_aa: CSVSRPSGGETQYF
v_call: TRBV20-1; j_call: TRBJ2-7; cdr3_length: 14; d_call: TRBD1; clone_size: few; cdr3_nt: TGCAGTGCTAGGGGACAGGATAACGTCTACGAGCAGTACTTC; cdr3_aa: CSARGQDNVYEQYF
v_call: TRBV5-1; j_call: TRBJ1-5; cdr3_length: 15; d_call: -; clone_size: few; cdr3_nt: TGCGCCAGCAGCTTGGGTCGGGGGGCTGGCCAGCCCCAGCATTTT; cdr3_aa: CASSLGRGAGQPQHF
v_call: TRBV15; j_call: TRBJ2-7; cdr3_length: 18; d_call: TRBD1; clone_size: once; cdr3_nt: TGTGCCACCAGCTCTCCGGGACAGGGTACCCCCGGACTCGGCGAGCAGTACTTC; cdr3_aa: CATSSPGQGTPGLGEQYF
v_call: TRBV13; j_call: TRBJ2-1; cdr3_length: 16; d_call: -; clone_size: many; cdr3_nt: TGTGCCAGCAGCTGGCCCAGCGGAAGCTCCTACAATGAGCAGTTCTTC; cdr3_aa: CASSWPSGSSYNEQFF
v_call: TRBV6-5; j_call: TRBJ1-1; cdr3_length: 15; d_call: -; clone_size: many; cdr3_nt: TGTGCCAGCAGTTACTCGAAGGACGGTCCTACCGCCGCTTTCTTT; cdr3_aa: CASSYSKDGPTAAFF
v_call: TRBV20-1; j_call: TRBJ2-5; cdr3_length: 17; d_call: -; clone_size: many; cdr3_nt: TGCAGTGCTAGAGGGGCTCCCCTGGAACTACCACAAGAGACCCAGTACTTC; cdr3_aa: CSARGAPLELPQETQYF
v_call: TRBV29-1; j_call: TRBJ2-1; cdr3_length: 15; d_call: TRBD2; clone_size: many; cdr3_nt: TGCAGCGTTGTGCTTACTAGCGGGAGCGACAATGAGCAGTTCTTC; cdr3_aa: CSVVLTSGSDNEQFF
v_call: TRBV28; j_call: TRBJ2-3; cdr3_length: 14; d_call: TRBD1; clone_size: -; cdr3_nt: TGTGCCAGCAGTTGGGACAGGATCACAGATACGCAGTATTTT; cdr3_aa: CASSWDRITDTQYF
v_call: TRBV6-5; j_call: TRBJ1-5; cdr3_length: 14; d_call: -; clone_size: many; cdr3_nt: TGTGCCAGCAGTTACGGACGGAGCAATCATCCCCAGCATTTT; cdr3_aa: CASSYGRSNHPQHF
v_call: TRBV20-1; j_call: TRBJ1-4; cdr3_length: 14; d_call: TRBD1; clone_size: many; cdr3_nt: TGCAGTGCGGCAACAGGGGCAACTAATGAAAAACTGTTTTTT; cdr3_aa: CSAATGATNEKLFF
v_call: TRBV11-2; j_call: TRBJ2-7; cdr3_length: 13; d_call: -; clone_size: many; cdr3_nt: TGTGCCAGCAGCTTACTACGTACGAGTGAGCAGTACTTC; cdr3_aa: CASSLLRTSEQYF
v_call: TRBV6-2/TRBV6-3; j_call: TRBJ2-3; cdr3_length: 17; d_call: -; clone_size: many; cdr3_nt: TGTGCCAGCAGTTACTCGAATGGGGGAAGAGGATCAGATACGCAGTATTTT; cdr3_aa: CASSYSNGGRGSDTQYF
v_call: TRBV5-1; j_call: TRBJ2-4; cdr3_length: 16; d_call: TRBD2; clone_size: many; cdr3_nt: TGCGCCAGCAGCTTGGCCACAGCGGGGGCCAAAAACATTCAGTACTTC; cdr3_aa: CASSLATAGAKNIQYF
v_call: TRBV11-2; j_call: TRBJ1-5; cdr3_length: 13; d_call: -; clone_size: -; cdr3_nt: TGTGCCAGCAGCTTAAATGGAGACCAGCCCCAGCATTTT; cdr3_aa: CASSLNGDQPQHF